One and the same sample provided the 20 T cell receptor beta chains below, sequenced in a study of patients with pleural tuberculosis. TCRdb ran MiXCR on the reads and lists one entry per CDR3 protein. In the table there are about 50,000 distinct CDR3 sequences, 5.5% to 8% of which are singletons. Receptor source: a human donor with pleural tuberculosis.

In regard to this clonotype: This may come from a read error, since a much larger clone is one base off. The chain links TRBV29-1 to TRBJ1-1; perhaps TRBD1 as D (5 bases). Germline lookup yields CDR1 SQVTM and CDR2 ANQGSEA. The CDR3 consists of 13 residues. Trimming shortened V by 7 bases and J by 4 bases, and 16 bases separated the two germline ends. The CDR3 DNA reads TGCAGCGCCCTGACAGTTATGAGCACTGAAGCTTTCTTT. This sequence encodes CSALTVMSTEAFF.

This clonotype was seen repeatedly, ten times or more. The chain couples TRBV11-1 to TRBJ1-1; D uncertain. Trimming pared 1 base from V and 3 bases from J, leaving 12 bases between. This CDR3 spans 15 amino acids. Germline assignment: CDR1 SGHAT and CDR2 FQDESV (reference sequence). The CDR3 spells CASSLVSGRDTEAFF. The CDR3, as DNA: TGTGCCAGCAGCTTAGTTTCCGGCCGGGACACTGAAGCTTTCTTT.

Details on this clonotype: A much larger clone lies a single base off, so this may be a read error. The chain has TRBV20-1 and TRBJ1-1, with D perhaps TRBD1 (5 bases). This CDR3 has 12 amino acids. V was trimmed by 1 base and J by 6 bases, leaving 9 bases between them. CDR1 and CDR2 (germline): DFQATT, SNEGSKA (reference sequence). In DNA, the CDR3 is TGCAGTGCTAGAGGCCTGGGACCTGAAGCTTTCTTT. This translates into CSARGLGPEAFF.

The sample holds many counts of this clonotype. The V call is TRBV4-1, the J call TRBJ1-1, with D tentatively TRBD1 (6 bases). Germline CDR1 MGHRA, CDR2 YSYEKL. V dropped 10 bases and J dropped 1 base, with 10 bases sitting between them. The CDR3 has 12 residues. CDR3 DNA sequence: TGCGCCACCCGGGGACAGAACACTGAAGCTTTCTTT. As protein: CATRGQNTEAFF.

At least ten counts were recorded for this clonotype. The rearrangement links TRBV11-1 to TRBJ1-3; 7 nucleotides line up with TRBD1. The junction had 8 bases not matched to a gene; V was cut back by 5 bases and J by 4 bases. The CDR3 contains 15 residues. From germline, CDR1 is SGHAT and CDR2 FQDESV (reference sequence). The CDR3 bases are TGTGCCAGCAGCGGAGACAGGGCACCGGGAAACACCATATATTTT. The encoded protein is CASSGDRAPGNTIYF. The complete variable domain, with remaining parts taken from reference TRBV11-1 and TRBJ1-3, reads EAEVAQSPRYKITEKSQAVAFWCDPISGHATLYWYRQILGQGPELLVQFQDESVVDDSQLPKDRFSAERLKGVDSTLKIQPAELGDSAMYLCASSGDRAPGNTIYFGEGSWLTVV.

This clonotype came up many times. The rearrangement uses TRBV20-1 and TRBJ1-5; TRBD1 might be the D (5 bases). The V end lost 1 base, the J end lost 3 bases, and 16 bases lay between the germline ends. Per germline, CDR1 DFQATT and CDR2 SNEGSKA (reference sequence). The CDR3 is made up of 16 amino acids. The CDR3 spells CSARVRGRNLNQPQHF. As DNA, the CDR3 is TGCAGTGCTAGAGTGAGGGGACGTAACCTCAATCAGCCCCAGCATTTT.

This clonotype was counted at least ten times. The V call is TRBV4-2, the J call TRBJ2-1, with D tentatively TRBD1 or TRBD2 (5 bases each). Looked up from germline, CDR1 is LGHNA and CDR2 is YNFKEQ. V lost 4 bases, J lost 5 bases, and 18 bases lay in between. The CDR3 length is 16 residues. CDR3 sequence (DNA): TGTGCCAGCAGCCCGGGGTGGGGGACCACGAACAATGAGCAGTTCTTC. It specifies CASSPGWGTTNNEQFF.

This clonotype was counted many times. The CDR3 DNA sequence: TGTGCCAGCAGACGGGGGACAGACACTGAAGCTTTCTTT. Its translation: CASRRGTDTEAFF. The chain links TRBV3-1 to TRBJ1-1; TRBD1 agrees at 7 bases. There are 13 residues in the CDR3. Trimming cost V 6 bases and J 3 bases; bases outside gene matches: 4. CDR1 and CDR2 from the germline V gene are LGHDT and YNNKEL (reference sequence).

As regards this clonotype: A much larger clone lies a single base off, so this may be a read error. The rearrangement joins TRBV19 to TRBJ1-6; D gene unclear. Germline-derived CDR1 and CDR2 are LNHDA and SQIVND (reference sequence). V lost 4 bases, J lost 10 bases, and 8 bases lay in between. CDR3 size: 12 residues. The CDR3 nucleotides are TGTGCCAGTAGTAGTTTCCAGTCACCCCTCCACTTT. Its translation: CASSSFQSPLHF.

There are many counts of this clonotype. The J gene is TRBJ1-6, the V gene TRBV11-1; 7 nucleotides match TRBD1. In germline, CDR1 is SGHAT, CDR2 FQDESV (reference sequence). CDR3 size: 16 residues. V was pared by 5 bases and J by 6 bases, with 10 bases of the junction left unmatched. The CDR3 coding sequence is TGTGCCAGCAGCACCGTACTCAGGGGGTCTAATTCACCCCTCCACTTT. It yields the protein CASSTVLRGSNSPLHF.

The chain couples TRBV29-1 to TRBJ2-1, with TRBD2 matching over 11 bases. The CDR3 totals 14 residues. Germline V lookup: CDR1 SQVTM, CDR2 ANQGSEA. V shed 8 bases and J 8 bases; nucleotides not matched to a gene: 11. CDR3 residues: CSTGGASGRYEQFF. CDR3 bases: TGCAGCACAGGGGGGGCTAGCGGGAGGTATGAGCAGTTCTTC.

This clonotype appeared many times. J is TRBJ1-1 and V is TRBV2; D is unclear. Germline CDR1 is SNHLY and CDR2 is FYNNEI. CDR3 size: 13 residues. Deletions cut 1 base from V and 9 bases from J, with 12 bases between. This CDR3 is CASSEESGGKAFF. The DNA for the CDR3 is TGTGCCAGCAGTGAAGAATCTGGAGGGAAAGCTTTCTTT.

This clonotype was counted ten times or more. CDR3 loop: CASSVAVGNPYNEQFF. In DNA form, the CDR3 reads TGTGCCAGCAGCGTAGCTGTAGGCAACCCCTACAATGAGCAGTTCTTC. V gene TRBV9 combines with J gene TRBJ2-1; D call uncertain. The V and J ends lost 0 bases and 2 bases respectively, with 12 bases between them. Per the germline V gene, CDR1 is SGDLS and CDR2 is YYNGEE. The CDR3 has 16 amino acids.

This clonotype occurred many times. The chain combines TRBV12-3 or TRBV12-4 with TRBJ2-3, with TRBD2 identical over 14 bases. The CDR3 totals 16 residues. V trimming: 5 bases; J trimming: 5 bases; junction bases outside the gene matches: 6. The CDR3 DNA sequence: TGTGCCAGCAGTCGTAGACTAGCGGGAGGGAAAGATACGCAGTATTTT. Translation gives CASSRRLAGGKDTQYF.

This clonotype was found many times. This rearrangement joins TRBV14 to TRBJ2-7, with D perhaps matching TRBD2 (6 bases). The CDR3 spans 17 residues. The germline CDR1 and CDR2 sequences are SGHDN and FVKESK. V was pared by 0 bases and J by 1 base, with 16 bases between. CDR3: CASSQDPRVGGSYEQYV. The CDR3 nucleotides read TGTGCCAGCAGCCAAGATCCGAGGGTCGGAGGGTCCTACGAGCAGTACGTC.

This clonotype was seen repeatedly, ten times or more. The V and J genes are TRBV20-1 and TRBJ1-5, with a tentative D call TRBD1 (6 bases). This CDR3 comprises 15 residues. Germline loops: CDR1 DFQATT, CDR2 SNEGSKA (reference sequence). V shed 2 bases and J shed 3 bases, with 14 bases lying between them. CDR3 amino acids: CSARSGVFANQPQHF. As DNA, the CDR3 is TGCAGTGCTAGATCAGGGGTATTCGCCAATCAGCCCCAGCATTTT.

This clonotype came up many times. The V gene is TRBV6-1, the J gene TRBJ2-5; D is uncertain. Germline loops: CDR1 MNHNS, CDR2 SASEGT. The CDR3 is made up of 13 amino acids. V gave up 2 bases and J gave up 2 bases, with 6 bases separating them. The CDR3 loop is CASSESAQETQYF. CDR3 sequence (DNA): TGTGCCAGCAGTGAATCGGCTCAAGAGACCCAGTACTTC.

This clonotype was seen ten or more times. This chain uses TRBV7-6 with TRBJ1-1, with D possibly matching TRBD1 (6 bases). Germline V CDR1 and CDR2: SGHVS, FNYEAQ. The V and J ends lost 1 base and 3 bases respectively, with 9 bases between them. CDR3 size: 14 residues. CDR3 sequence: CASSLVEGDTEAFF. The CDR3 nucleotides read TGTGCCAGCAGCTTAGTCGAGGGGGACACTGAAGCTTTCTTT.

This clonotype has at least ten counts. Here the CDR3 reads CASSSGQGTDTQYF. The DNA for the CDR3 is TGTGCCAGTAGTTCCGGACAGGGCACAGATACGCAGTATTTT. The V call is TRBV19, the J call TRBJ2-3; TRBD1 aligns across 7 bases. The CDR3 length is 14 residues. The germline gives CDR1 LNHDA, CDR2 SQIVND (reference sequence). Losses at the gene ends were 5 bases for V and 1 base for J; bases not matched to a gene: 3.

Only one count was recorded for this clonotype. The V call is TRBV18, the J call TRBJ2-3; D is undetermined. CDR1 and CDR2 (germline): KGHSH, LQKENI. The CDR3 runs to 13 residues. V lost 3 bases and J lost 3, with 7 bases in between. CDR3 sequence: CASSPHRTDTQYF. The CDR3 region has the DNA TGTGCCAGCTCACCCCACCGTACAGATACGCAGTATTTT.